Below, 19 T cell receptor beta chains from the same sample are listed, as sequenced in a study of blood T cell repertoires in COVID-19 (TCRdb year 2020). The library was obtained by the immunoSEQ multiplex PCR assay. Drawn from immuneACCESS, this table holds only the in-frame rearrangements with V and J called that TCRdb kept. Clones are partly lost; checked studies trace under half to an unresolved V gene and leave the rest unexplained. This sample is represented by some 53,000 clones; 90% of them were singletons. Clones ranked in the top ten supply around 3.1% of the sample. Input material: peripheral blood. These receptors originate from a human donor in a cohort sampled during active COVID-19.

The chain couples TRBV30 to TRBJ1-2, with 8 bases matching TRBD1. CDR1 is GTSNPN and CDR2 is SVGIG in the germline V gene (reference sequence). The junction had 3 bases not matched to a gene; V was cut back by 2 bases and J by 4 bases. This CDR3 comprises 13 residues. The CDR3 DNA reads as TGTGCCTGGAGTCACAGGGGGGTCTATGGCTACACCTTC. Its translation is CAWSHRGVYGYTF.

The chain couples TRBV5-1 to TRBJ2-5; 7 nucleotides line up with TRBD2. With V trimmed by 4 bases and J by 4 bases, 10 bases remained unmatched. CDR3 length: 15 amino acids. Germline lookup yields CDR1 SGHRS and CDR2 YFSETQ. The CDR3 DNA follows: TGCGCCAGCAGCGCAACCCGAGGGGAGGGAGAGACCCAGTACTTC. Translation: CASSATRGEGETQYF. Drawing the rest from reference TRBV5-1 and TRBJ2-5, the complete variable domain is KAGVTQTPRYLIKTRGQQVTLSCSPISGHRSVSWYQQTPGQGLQFLFEYFSETQRNKGNFPGRFSGRQFSNSRSEMNVSTLELGDSALYLCASSATRGEGETQYFGPGTRLLVL.

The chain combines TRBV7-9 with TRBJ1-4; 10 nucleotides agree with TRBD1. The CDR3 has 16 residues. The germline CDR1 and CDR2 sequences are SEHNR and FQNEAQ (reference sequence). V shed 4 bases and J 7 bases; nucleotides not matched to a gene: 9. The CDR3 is CASSSLSGTGAEKLFF. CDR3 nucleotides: TGTGCCAGCAGCTCGCTCTCCGGGACAGGGGCTGAAAAACTGTTTTTT.

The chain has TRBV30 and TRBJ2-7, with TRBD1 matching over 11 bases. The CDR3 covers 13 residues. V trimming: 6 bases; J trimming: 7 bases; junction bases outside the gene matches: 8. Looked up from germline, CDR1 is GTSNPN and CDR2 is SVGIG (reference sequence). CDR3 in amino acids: CACPGQGAREQYF. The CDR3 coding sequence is TGTGCCTGCCCAGGACAGGGGGCGCGTGAGCAGTACTTC.

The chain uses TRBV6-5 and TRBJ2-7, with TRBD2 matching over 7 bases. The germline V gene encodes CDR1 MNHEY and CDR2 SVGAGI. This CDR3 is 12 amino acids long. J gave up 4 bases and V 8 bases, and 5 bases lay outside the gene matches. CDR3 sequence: CASRDYGYEQYF. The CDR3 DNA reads TGTGCCAGCCGGGACTACGGGTACGAGCAGTACTTC.

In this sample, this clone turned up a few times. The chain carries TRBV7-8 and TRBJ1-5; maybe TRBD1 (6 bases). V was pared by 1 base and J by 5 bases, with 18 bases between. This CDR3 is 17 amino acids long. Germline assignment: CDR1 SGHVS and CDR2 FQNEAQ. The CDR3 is CASSLGNIRRGYQPQHF. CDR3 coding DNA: TGTGCCAGCAGCTTAGGGAACATTCGCAGGGGTTATCAGCCCCAGCATTTT.

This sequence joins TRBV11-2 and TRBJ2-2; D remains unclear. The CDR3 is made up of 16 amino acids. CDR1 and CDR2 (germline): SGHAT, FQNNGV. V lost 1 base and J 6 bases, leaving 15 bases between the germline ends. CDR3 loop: CASSLARSRPAGELFF. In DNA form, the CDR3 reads TGTGCCAGCAGCTTAGCCAGGTCCCGACCAGCCGGGGAGCTGTTTTTT.

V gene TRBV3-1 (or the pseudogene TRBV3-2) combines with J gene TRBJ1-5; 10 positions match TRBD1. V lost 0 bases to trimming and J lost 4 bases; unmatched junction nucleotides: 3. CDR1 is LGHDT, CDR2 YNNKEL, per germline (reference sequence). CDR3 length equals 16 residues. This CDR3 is CASSQEGTGVNQPQHF. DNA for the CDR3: TGTGCCAGCAGCCAAGAAGGGACAGGGGTGAATCAGCCCCAGCATTTT.

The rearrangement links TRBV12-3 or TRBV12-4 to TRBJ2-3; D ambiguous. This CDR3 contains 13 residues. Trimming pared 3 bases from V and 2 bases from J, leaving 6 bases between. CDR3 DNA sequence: TGTGCCAGCAGTTTGCAACACACAGATACGCAGTATTTT. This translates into CASSLQHTDTQYF.

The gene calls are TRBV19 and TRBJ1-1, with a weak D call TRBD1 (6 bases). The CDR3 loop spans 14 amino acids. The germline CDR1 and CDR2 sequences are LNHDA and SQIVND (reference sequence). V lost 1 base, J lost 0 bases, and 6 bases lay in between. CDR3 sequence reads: CASSIGQVNTEAFF. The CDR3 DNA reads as TGTGCCAGTAGTATAGGACAGGTGAACACTGAAGCTTTCTTT.

CDR3 amino acids: CASSQASGAYEQYF. The CDR3 nucleotides are TGTGCCAGCAGCCAAGCATCCGGAGCCTACGAGCAGTACTTC. The chain carries TRBV4-2 and TRBJ2-7, with D hard to call. Germline assignment: CDR1 LGHNA and CDR2 YNFKEQ. V lost 1 base and J lost 2, with 9 bases in between. The CDR3 is 14 residues long.

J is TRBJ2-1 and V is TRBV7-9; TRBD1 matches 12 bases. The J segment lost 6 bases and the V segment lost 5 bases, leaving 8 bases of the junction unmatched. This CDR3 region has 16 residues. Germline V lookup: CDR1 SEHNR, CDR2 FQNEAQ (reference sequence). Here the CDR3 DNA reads TGTGCCAGCAGCCCCGCGGGACAGGGGGCACGCAATGAGCAGTTCTTC. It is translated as CASSPAGQGARNEQFF. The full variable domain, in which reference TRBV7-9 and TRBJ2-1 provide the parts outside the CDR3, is DTGVSQNPRHKITKRGQNVTFRCDPISEHNRLYWYRQTLGQGPEFLTYFQNEAQLEKSRLLSDRFSAERPKGSFSTLEIQRTEQGDSAMYLCASSPAGQGARNEQFFGPGTRLTVL.

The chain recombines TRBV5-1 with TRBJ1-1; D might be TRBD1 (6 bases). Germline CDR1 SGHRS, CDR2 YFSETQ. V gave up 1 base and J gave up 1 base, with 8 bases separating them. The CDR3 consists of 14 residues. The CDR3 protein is CASSLTGRNTEAFF. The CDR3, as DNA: TGCGCCAGCAGCTTGACAGGGAGGAACACTGAAGCTTTCTTT.

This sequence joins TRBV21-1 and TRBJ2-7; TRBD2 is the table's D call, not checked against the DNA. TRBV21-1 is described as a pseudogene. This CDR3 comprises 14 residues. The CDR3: CASSKSAGEREQYF. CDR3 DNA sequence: TGTGCCAGCAGCAAATCGGCGGGAGAACGGGAGCAGTACTTC.

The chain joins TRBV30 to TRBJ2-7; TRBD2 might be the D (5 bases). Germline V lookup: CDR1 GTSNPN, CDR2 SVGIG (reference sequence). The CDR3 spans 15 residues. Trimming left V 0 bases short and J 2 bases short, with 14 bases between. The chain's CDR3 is CAWSVPMTTTYEQYF. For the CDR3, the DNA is TGTGCCTGGAGTGTCCCAATGACTACTACCTACGAGCAGTACTTC. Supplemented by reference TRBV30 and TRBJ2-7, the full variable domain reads SQTIHQWPATLVQPVGSPLSLECTVEGTSNPNLYWYRQAAGRGLQLLFYSVGIGQISSEVPQNLSASRPQDRQFILSSKKLLLSDSGFYLCAWSVPMTTTYEQYFGPGTRLTVT.

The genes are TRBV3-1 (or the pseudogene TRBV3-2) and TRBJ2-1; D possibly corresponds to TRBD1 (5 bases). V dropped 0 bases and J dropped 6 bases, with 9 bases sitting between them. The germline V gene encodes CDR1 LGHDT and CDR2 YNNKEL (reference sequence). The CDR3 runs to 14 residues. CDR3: CASSQEDTGNEQFF. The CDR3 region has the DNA TGTGCCAGCAGCCAAGAGGACACGGGCAATGAGCAGTTCTTC.

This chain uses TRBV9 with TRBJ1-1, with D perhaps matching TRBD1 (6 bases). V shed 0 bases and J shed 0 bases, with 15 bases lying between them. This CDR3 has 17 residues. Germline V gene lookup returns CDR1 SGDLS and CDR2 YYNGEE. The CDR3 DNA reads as TGTGCCAGCAGCGTAGGCCAGGGGTTGCGGGTGAACACTGAAGCTTTCTTT. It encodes CASSVGQGLRVNTEAFF.

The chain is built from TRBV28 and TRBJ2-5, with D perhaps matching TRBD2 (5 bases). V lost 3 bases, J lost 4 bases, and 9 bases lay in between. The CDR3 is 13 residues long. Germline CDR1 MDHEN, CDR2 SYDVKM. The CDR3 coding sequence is TGTGCCAGCAGTTTCAGGACTCCAGAGACCCAGTACTTC. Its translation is CASSFRTPETQYF.

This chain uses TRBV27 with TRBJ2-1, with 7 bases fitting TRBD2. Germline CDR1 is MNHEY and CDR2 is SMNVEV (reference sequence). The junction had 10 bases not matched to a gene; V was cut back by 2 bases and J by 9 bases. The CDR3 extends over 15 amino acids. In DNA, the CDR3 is TGTGCCAGCAGTTTAATGCTAGCGGCAAAGGGTGAGCAGTTCTTC. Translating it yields CASSLMLAAKGEQFF.